Below, 10 T cell receptor beta chains from the same sample are listed, as sequenced in a study of T cell changes during pregnancy in multiple sclerosis. Sequenced by immunoSEQ multiplex PCR; TCRdb stores in-frame clones only, minus some. The sample records approximately 57,000 clones, about 90% being singletons. The material was CD4+ T cells from peripheral blood mononuclear cells, obtained in the second trimester of pregnancy. The receptors here all came from a female donor with multiple sclerosis, enrolled in a pregnancy study.

The count of this clone is one. The chain joins TRBV2 to TRBJ1-6; the D is unclear. Germline V lookup: CDR1 SNHLY, CDR2 FYNNEI. Between the trimmed V and J ends, which lost 7 bases and 8 bases, there was a span of 18 bases. This CDR3 has 15 amino acids. CDR3 residues: CASKKAEGGDSPLHF. The CDR3 nucleotides read TGTGCCAGCAAAAAGGCCGAAGGCGGGGATTCACCCCTCCACTTT.

The rearrangement joins TRBV30 to TRBJ1-4; 9 bases align to TRBD1. The CDR3 runs 15 residues. Germline V lookup: CDR1 GTSNPN, CDR2 SVGIG (reference sequence). V shed 2 bases, J shed 5 bases, and the junction held 6 bases outside the gene matches. CDR3 residues: CAWSPTGTGNEKLFF. DNA for the CDR3: TGTGCCTGGAGTCCCACCGGGACAGGGAATGAAAAACTGTTTTTT.

The V gene is TRBV10-3, the J gene TRBJ2-1; 8 bases line up with TRBD2. The CDR3 length is 13 residues. V was clipped by 8 bases and J by 7 bases; unmatched bases: 7. Germline V gene lookup returns CDR1 ENHRY and CDR2 SYGVKD. The CDR3 spells CAIGSGSGNEQFF. The CDR3 region has the DNA TGTGCCATCGGAAGCGGGAGCGGAAATGAGCAGTTCTTC.

This sequence joins TRBV19 and TRBJ2-5; 8 bases agree with TRBD1. CDR1 is LNHDA, CDR2 SQIVND, per germline (reference sequence). The CDR3 has 17 residues. The V segment lost 2 bases and the J segment 5 bases; nucleotides outside the gene matches: 13. The DNA for the CDR3 is TGTGCCAGTAGTATAACTCACTCAGGGGGCGGGCGGGAGACCCAGTACTTC. It specifies CASSITHSGGGRETQYF.

The rearrangement uses TRBV28 and TRBJ1-6; a possible D gene is TRBD1 (6 bases). Germline V gene sequence: CDR1 MDHEN, CDR2 SYDVKM. This CDR3 is 14 amino acids long. The ends were cut back, 6 bases at V and 14 bases at J, with 20 bases in the middle. Here the CDR3 DNA reads TGTGCCAGCAGCCCATGGGGGCCGCTGATATCCCTCCACTTT. As protein: CASSPWGPLISLHF.

This chain's CDR3 is CASSQGGEGGQPQHF. The CDR3 DNA reads TGTGCCAGCAGCCAAGGGGGGGAGGGAGGTCAGCCCCAGCATTTT. This chain uses TRBV4-2 with TRBJ1-5; possibly TRBD1 for D (5 bases). Germline lookup yields CDR1 LGHNA and CDR2 YNFKEQ. The length of the CDR3 is 15 residues. V lost 1 base and J 6 bases, leaving 13 bases between the germline ends.

This chain connects TRBV28 to TRBJ2-1; TRBD2 matches 9 bases. The germline gives CDR1 MDHEN, CDR2 SYDVKM. The V segment lost 8 bases and the J segment 3 bases; nucleotides outside the gene matches: 8. The CDR3 contains 15 residues. This CDR3 reads CASVNSGSVYNEQFF. Here the CDR3 DNA reads TGTGCCAGCGTCAATAGCGGGAGCGTCTACAATGAGCAGTTCTTC.

This clone was seen just once. The chain joins TRBV27 to TRBJ1-4; TRBD1 matches 7 bases. The CDR3 extends over 14 amino acids. Germline CDR1 MNHEY, CDR2 SMNVEV (reference sequence). The ends lost 6 bases at V and 3 bases at J; junction bases unmatched: 4. CDR3 amino acids: CASSRQGANEKLFF. In nucleotides, the CDR3 is TGTGCCAGCAGCAGACAGGGAGCTAATGAAAAACTGTTTTTT.

The chain is built from TRBV7-9 and TRBJ2-7; D gene uncertain. The CDR3 runs to 14 residues. With 1 base removed from V and 2 bases from J, the gap between germline ends came to 9 bases. Germline V gene lookup returns CDR1 SEHNR and CDR2 FQNEAQ (reference sequence). The DNA for the CDR3 is TGTGCCAGCAGCTTAGGTGGGCCTACCTACGAGCAGTACTTC. Protein: CASSLGGPTYEQYF. Variable domain in full (rest from reference TRBV7-9 and TRBJ2-7): DTGVSQNPRHKITKRGQNVTFRCDPISEHNRLYWYRQTLGQGPEFLTYFQNEAQLEKSRLLSDRFSAERPKGSFSTLEIQRTEQGDSAMYLCASSLGGPTYEQYFGPGTRLTVT.

On this clone: A read error may produce the germline difference seen at one junction end. The rearrangement uses TRBV4-1 and TRBJ1-5; TRBD1 might be the D (5 bases). The CDR3 length is 16 residues. Germline V gives CDR1 MGHRA, CDR2 YSYEKL. The CDR3 is CAGSQTDTGIHQPQHF. CDR3 DNA: TGCGCCGGCAGCCAAACGGACACGGGTATCCATCAGCCCCAGCATTTT.